This entry lists 10 T cell receptor beta chains sequenced from one sample in a study of identical twins (dated by TCRdb to the mid-2010s). Receptor libraries were prepared by 5' RACE. Data came from an Illumina HiSeq 2000. The public sequencing data were trimmed at Q25 with fastp and processed into clonotypes with MiXCR by TCRdb, which kept only in-frame beta chains. Each entry is one CDR3 protein sequence, shown with its most common DNA and genes. The sample table holds roughly 250,000 distinct CDR3 sequences, of which roughly 7% were seen once. The ten biggest clones cover 3.6% of the sample. These data were also filed under a second study, of yellow fever vaccine responses in identical twins.

The sequenced sample consisted of memory (CD45RO+) T cells sorted from blood. The cell subset or site label, read with the paper, signifies: CD45RO+ enriched T cells. The receptors originated from a woman aged 18-29 years in good health.

This sequence joins TRBV2 and TRBJ2-3; TRBD2 matches 10 bases. Losses at the gene ends were 5 bases for V and 5 bases for J; bases not matched to a gene: 7. The CDR3 is 15 amino acids. Germline CDR1 SNHLY, CDR2 FYNNEI. The CDR3 DNA reads TGTGCCAGCAGTATCAGCGGGAGGGCTGGAGATACGCAGTATTTT. Its protein product is CASSISGRAGDTQYF.

This clonotype was observed at least ten times. The V gene is TRBV6-1, the J gene TRBJ2-2; D is unclear. The germline V gene has CDR1 MNHNS and CDR2 SASEGT. V was trimmed by 6 bases and J by 1 base, leaving 9 bases between them. The CDR3 is made up of 14 amino acids. The CDR3 protein is CASSSYGNTGELFF. The CDR3 bases are TGTGCCAGCAGCTCCTATGGGAACACCGGGGAGCTGTTTTTT.

This clonotype has more than one count but fewer than ten. This chain connects TRBV28 to TRBJ2-5, with a tentative D call TRBD1 (6 bases). Trimming pared 6 bases from V and 1 base from J, leaving 15 bases between. The CDR3 extends over 15 amino acids. Per germline, CDR1 MDHEN and CDR2 SYDVKM. The CDR3 loop is CASSRPTGRQETQYF. DNA for the CDR3: TGTGCCAGCAGCCGACCGACAGGACGCCAAGAGACCCAGTACTTC. The full variable domain, with the rest looked up from reference TRBV28 and TRBJ2-5, is DVKVTQSSRYLVKRTGEKVFLECVQDMDHENMFWYRQDPGLGLRLIYFSYDVKMKEKGDIPEGYSVSREKKERFSLILESASTNQTSMYLCASSRPTGRQETQYFGPGTRLLVL.

This clonotype was seen repeatedly, ten times or more. CDR3 coding DNA: TGCAGTGCTAGGTCAGGGGTCAGTCAGCCCCAGCATTTT. Amino acid sequence: CSARSGVSQPQHF. J is TRBJ1-5 and V is TRBV20-1; possibly TRBD1 for D (6 bases). Germline CDR1 is DFQATT and CDR2 is SNEGSKA (reference sequence). V lost 3 bases and J 6 bases, leaving 12 bases between the germline ends. The CDR3 loop spans 13 amino acids.

This clonotype was found many times. The V gene is TRBV2, the J gene TRBJ1-1; D is perhaps TRBD1 (5 bases). Germline CDR1 reads SNHLY; CDR2 reads FYNNEI. There are 15 residues in the CDR3. The V and J ends lost 3 bases and 11 bases respectively, with 22 bases between them. The CDR3 spells CASSDGTVAPSWAFF. The CDR3, as DNA: TGTGCCAGCAGTGACGGGACGGTTGCACCCTCATGGGCTTTCTTT.

This clonotype was seen ten or more times. The genes are TRBV7-9 and TRBJ2-7; 7 bases are shared with TRBD1. Germline V gives CDR1 SEHNR, CDR2 FQNEAQ (reference sequence). Trimming cost V 4 bases and J 6 bases; bases outside gene matches: 9. This CDR3 comprises 14 residues. As DNA, the CDR3 is TGTGCCAGCAGCTCCTCAACAGGGGTAGGCGAGCAGTACGTC. As protein: CASSSSTGVGEQYV.

This clonotype has just a few counts. The rearrangement joins TRBV5-5 to TRBJ2-5; D possibly uses TRBD1 or TRBD2 (6 bases each). CDR3 size: 13 residues. V lost 6 bases, J lost 1 base, and 10 bases lay in between. Looked up from germline, CDR1 is SGHKS and CDR2 is YYEKEE (reference sequence). The CDR3 sequence: CASNGGIQETQYF. The DNA of the CDR3 is TGTGCCAGCAACGGGGGCATCCAAGAGACCCAGTACTTC. The complete variable domain, with remaining parts taken from reference TRBV5-5 and TRBJ2-5, reads DAGVTQSPTHLIKTRGQQVTLRCSPISGHKSVSWYQQVLGQGPQFIFQYYEKEERGRGNFPDRFSARQFPNYSSELNVNALLLGDSALYLCASNGGIQETQYFGPGTRLLVL.

The chain combines TRBV5-1 with TRBJ2-2, with TRBD1 identical over 7 bases. The trim removed 4 bases at V and 4 bases at J, leaving 7 bases unmatched. Germline lookup yields CDR1 SGHRS and CDR2 YFSETQ. There are 15 residues in the CDR3. CDR3 region: CASSHLTGVTGELFF. CDR3 DNA: TGCGCCAGCAGCCATCTAACAGGGGTCACCGGGGAGCTGTTTTTT.

This clonotype was counted a few times. CDR3 sequence (DNA): TGTGCCACCAGCAGCAGGGTGAAAAACAATGAGCAGTTCTTC. Translated: CATSSRVKNNEQFF. The V and J genes are TRBV15 and TRBJ2-1; weak D call: TRBD1 (5 bases). The germline V gene encodes CDR1 LNHNV and CDR2 YYDKDF (reference sequence). The germline V and J ends were trimmed by 3 bases and 5 bases, with 11 bases remaining between them. The CDR3 has 14 residues.

The chain joins TRBV6-5 to TRBJ1-2; TRBD1 matches at 7 bases. The CDR3 loop spans 15 amino acids. The germline CDR1 and CDR2 sequences are MNHEY and SVGAGI. J lost 2 bases, V lost 4 bases, and 7 bases had no gene match. CDR3 DNA: TGTGCCAGCAGTTCCACAGACAGGGCAAACTATGGCTACACCTTC. Translating it yields CASSSTDRANYGYTF.